Following are 29 T cell receptor beta chains from one sample sequenced in a study of vaccination effects on CD4 cells after COVID-19. No cognate antigen is known for these TCRs. The culture ran for approximately 11 days before CD4+ T cells were isolated. The data were produced by immunoSEQ multiplex PCR, yet TCRdb's version contains in-frame clones alone and is incomplete. The sample consists of about 72,000 clones, about 74% of them appearing once. The sample in question was CD4+ T cells from PBMCs cultured without peptide, obtained before COVID-19 vaccination. The origin of the receptors is a human donor who received a COVID-19 vaccine.

The chain combines TRBV18 with TRBJ2-5, with D hard to call. This CDR3 has 12 residues. The V gene's germline CDR1 is KGHSH and CDR2 LQKENI. The V end was cut by 6 bases, the J end by 2 bases, with 7 bases between. The CDR3 loop reads CASSPPQETQYF. DNA of the CDR3: TGTGCCAGCTCGCCCCCACAAGAGACCCAGTACTTC.

The chain carries TRBV19 and TRBJ1-5; tentative D call: TRBD1 (5 bases). V lost 6 bases and J 3 bases, leaving 12 bases between the germline ends. The CDR3 sequence is 14 residues long. In germline, CDR1 is LNHDA, CDR2 SQIVND (reference sequence). CDR3 in amino acids: CASRNQGVNQPQHF. As DNA, the CDR3 is TGTGCCAGTAGAAATCAGGGAGTCAATCAGCCCCAGCATTTT.

This clone was observed once. V is TRBV21-1 and J is TRBJ2-3. TRBV21-1 is assigned pseudogene status. This CDR3 contains 14 residues. Here the CDR3 DNA reads TGTGCCAGCACCATGAAGTGTAGGGCAGATACGCAGTATTTT. Amino acids: CASTMKCRADTQYF.

The genes are TRBV28 and TRBJ1-2, with 8 bases aligning to TRBD1. The germline V gene encodes CDR1 MDHEN and CDR2 SYDVKM. This CDR3 region has 14 residues. The V and J ends lost 2 bases and 5 bases, in that order; junction bases with no gene match: 4. In DNA, the CDR3 is TGTGCCAGCAGTTTAATAACAGGGGGGTATGGCTACACCTTC. This encodes CASSLITGGYGYTF.

In nucleotides, the CDR3 is TGTGCCAGCAGCCAAGTGAGGGGACTAGCGGGGGGGCCTCGCAATGAGCAGTTCTTC. Residues: CASSQVRGLAGGPRNEQFF. J is TRBJ2-1 and V is TRBV3-1 (or the pseudogene TRBV3-2), with 16 nucleotides matching TRBD2. This CDR3 has 19 amino acids. V shed 1 base, J shed 6 bases, and the junction held 9 bases outside the gene matches. Germline V gene sequence: CDR1 LGHDT, CDR2 YNNKEL (reference sequence).

The J gene is TRBJ1-5, the V gene TRBV6-2 or TRBV6-3; no firm D call. This CDR3 is built from 12 residues. CDR1 is MNHEY and CDR2 is SVGEGT in the germline V gene. V lost 6 bases to trimming and J lost 7 bases, with 10 bases between them. The CDR3 loop reads CASSPPLQPQHF. The DNA for the CDR3 is TGTGCCAGCAGCCCTCCGCTCCAGCCCCAGCATTTT.

The chain couples TRBV7-8 to TRBJ1-5; D remains ambiguous. CDR1 and CDR2 (germline): SGHVS, FQNEAQ. The CDR3 totals 16 residues. The V end was cut by 8 bases, the J end by 3 bases, with 20 bases between. The CDR3 loop is CASSLFIGVSNQPQHF. CDR3 nucleotides: TGTGCCAGCTCCTTGTTTATCGGGGTGTCCAATCAGCCCCAGCATTTT.

The chain uses TRBV3-1 (or the pseudogene TRBV3-2) and TRBJ2-5, with a tentative D call TRBD1 (5 bases). V shed 0 bases and J shed 3 bases, with 14 bases lying between them. CDR1 is LGHDT and CDR2 is YNNKEL in the germline V gene (reference sequence). CDR3 length: 16 amino acids. CDR3 DNA: TGTGCCAGCAGCCAAGAAGTGGGCAGGGCCGAAGAGACCCAGTACTTC. It yields the protein CASSQEVGRAEETQYF.

This chain connects TRBV6-5 to TRBJ2-7; D not resolved. V was clipped by 0 bases and J by 7 bases, with 13 bases between them. The CDR3 consists of 14 residues. Germline V CDR1 and CDR2: MNHEY, SVGAGI. The CDR3 here is CASSYSTAAEEQYV. As DNA, the CDR3 is TGTGCCAGCAGTTACTCCACGGCCGCAGAGGAGCAGTACGTC.

V is TRBV12-3 or TRBV12-4 and J is TRBJ1-2; D call uncertain. The CDR3 has 11 residues. Trimming removed 4 bases at V and 8 bases at J, with 8 bases between. The CDR3, as DNA: TGTGCCAGCAGTTACCTCGCGGGCTACACCTTC. Amino acid sequence: CASSYLAGYTF.

The chain employs TRBV4-1 and TRBJ2-1; D remains ambiguous. The V end lost 6 bases, the J end lost 6 bases, and 9 bases lay between the germline ends. Germline V lookup: CDR1 MGHRA, CDR2 YSYEKL. The CDR3 has 12 residues. The chain's CDR3 is CASSPDINEQFF. CDR3 sequence (DNA): TGCGCCAGCAGTCCCGACATCAATGAGCAGTTCTTC.

The CDR3 sequence: CASSLQRLNTEAFF. The CDR3 region has the DNA TGTGCCAGCAGCTTACAGAGATTGAACACTGAAGCTTTCTTT. V and J are TRBV5-5 and TRBJ1-1; no definite D call. V lost 2 bases to trimming and J lost 0 bases, with 8 bases between them. This CDR3 region has 14 residues. The germline V gene encodes CDR1 SGHKS and CDR2 YYEKEE (reference sequence).

The chain joins TRBV6-5 to TRBJ1-6; weak D call: TRBD1 (5 bases). CDR3 length equals 13 residues. Germline CDR1 MNHEY, CDR2 SVGAGI. Trimming stripped 0 bases from V and 10 bases from J, with 7 bases between. The CDR3 sequence is CASSYSGESPLHF. CDR3 nucleotides: TGTGCCAGCAGTTACTCGGGGGAATCACCCCTCCACTTT.

The gene calls are TRBV5-1 and TRBJ2-5; no firm D call. V lost 1 base and J 1 base, leaving 11 bases between the germline ends. This CDR3 has 15 residues. Germline loops: CDR1 SGHRS, CDR2 YFSETQ. The CDR3 sequence is CASSLSPSFQETQYF. For the CDR3, the DNA is TGCGCCAGCAGCTTGAGTCCATCTTTCCAAGAGACCCAGTACTTC.

This rearrangement joins TRBV6-6 to TRBJ2-5; D possibly matches TRBD1 or TRBD2 (7 bases each). The length of the CDR3 is 14 residues. The germline V gene has CDR1 MNHNY and CDR2 SVGAGI (reference sequence). Trimming stripped 4 bases from V and 2 bases from J, with 11 bases between. CDR3 DNA sequence: TGTGCCAGCAGTTGGGGGGGACAGCAAGAGACCCAGTACTTC. It codes for CASSWGGQQETQYF.

This clone was detected only a few times. The chain combines TRBV6-6 with TRBJ2-4, with a possible D match to TRBD1 (6 bases). The germline CDR1 and CDR2 sequences are MNHNY and SVGAGI (reference sequence). The CDR3 length is 14 residues. V was pared by 7 bases and J by 0 bases, with 10 bases between. CDR3 DNA sequence: TGTGCCAGCACCCAGGGGATAGCCAAAAACATTCAGTACTTC. Translated, it gives CASTQGIAKNIQYF.

The chain recombines TRBV30 with TRBJ2-3; D is unresolved. The V gene's germline CDR1 is GTSNPN and CDR2 SVGIG (reference sequence). This CDR3 spans 12 amino acids. Trimming removed 4 bases from V and 1 base from J, with 6 bases in between. CDR3 amino acids: CAWTTGTDTQYF. The CDR3 DNA follows: TGTGCCTGGACCACCGGCACAGATACGCAGTATTTT.

The rearrangement links TRBV27 to TRBJ2-7; D not certain. With 8 bases removed from V and 1 base from J, the gap between germline ends came to 12 bases. The length of the CDR3 is 13 residues. Germline CDR1 and CDR2: MNHEY and SMNVEV (reference sequence). The chain's CDR3 is CASQKADSYEQYV. The DNA of the CDR3 is TGTGCCAGCCAAAAGGCTGATTCCTACGAGCAGTACGTC.

This clone was counted between two and nine times. The germline gene is not matched at one end of the junction; a read error may be the cause. The chain uses TRBV29-1 and TRBJ1-1; the match to TRBD1 covers 11 bases. CDR3 length: 13 residues. The germline V gene encodes CDR1 SQVTM and CDR2 ANQGSEA. The CDR3 sequence is CSGWDRGNAEAFF. In nucleotides, the CDR3 is TGCAGCGGATGGGACAGGGGGAACGCTGAAGCTTTCTTT.

This rearrangement joins TRBV10-3 to TRBJ2-1, with TRBD1 identical over 9 bases. Trimming cost V 9 bases and J 1 base; bases outside gene matches: 4. The CDR3 runs 14 residues. CDR1 and CDR2 from the germline V gene are ENHRY and SYGVKD. In nucleotides, the CDR3 is TGTGCCATAGAGACAGGGGGGTCCTACAATGAGCAGTTCTTC. Translating gives CAIETGGSYNEQFF.

CDR3 region: CASSIGSGTGKYNEQFF. The CDR3 bases are TGTGCCAGTAGTATTGGGTCGGGGACAGGGAAATACAATGAGCAGTTCTTC. The chain has TRBV19 and TRBJ2-1; TRBD1 matches 9 bases. This CDR3 region has 17 residues. CDR1 and CDR2 (germline): LNHDA, SQIVND (reference sequence). V lost 3 bases, J lost 4 bases, and 10 bases stayed unmatched.

This chain uses TRBV27 with TRBJ1-2, with D unresolved. Germline V gene data show CDR1 as MNHEY and CDR2 as SMNVEV (reference sequence). Trimming removed 4 bases at V and 4 bases at J, with 10 bases between. The CDR3 is 13 residues long. The CDR3 bases are TGTGCCAGCAGTTCCAGAGACCGCTATGGCTACACCTTC. Translating gives CASSSRDRYGYTF.

This clone came up a few times. This chain uses TRBV5-4 with TRBJ2-3; D is ambiguous. The germline CDR1 and CDR2 sequences are SGHNT and YYREEE (reference sequence). The CDR3 has 14 residues. Trimming shortened V by 0 bases and J by 0 bases, and 5 bases separated the two germline ends. The CDR3 nucleotides are TGTGCCAGCAGCTTGGGTCTTAGCACAGATACGCAGTATTTT. Protein sequence: CASSLGLSTDTQYF.

The J gene is TRBJ1-5, the V gene TRBV19; 8 bases are a match to TRBD1. The V gene's germline CDR1 is LNHDA and CDR2 SQIVND (reference sequence). The CDR3 runs to 16 residues. The ends lost 8 bases at V and 7 bases at J; junction bases unmatched: 16. In DNA form, the CDR3 reads TGTGCCAGTTCCCCTCTTGGACAGGGTAATTCGCAGCCCCAGCATTTT. Amino acids: CASSPLGQGNSQPQHF.

This sequence joins TRBV2 and TRBJ2-3; D not certain. This CDR3 spans 15 amino acids. V lost 3 bases and J 0 bases, leaving 10 bases between the germline ends. Looked up from germline, CDR1 is SNHLY and CDR2 is FYNNEI. The CDR3 DNA follows: TGTGCCAGCAGTGACAGGTCGAGCAGCACAGATACGCAGTATTTT. Its translation is CASSDRSSSTDTQYF.

The chain recombines TRBV24-1 with TRBJ1-2, with D possibly matching TRBD1 (5 bases). V was shortened by 0 bases and J by 8 bases, with 9 bases between the two germline ends. The CDR3 sequence is 13 residues long. CDR1 and CDR2 (germline): KGHDR, SFDVKD. This CDR3 reads CATSDLRREGYTF. In DNA form, the CDR3 reads TGTGCCACCAGTGATTTGCGCAGGGAAGGCTACACCTTC.

The chain recombines TRBV5-6 with TRBJ2-7; 10 nucleotides match TRBD2. Losses at the gene ends were 0 bases for V and 6 bases for J; bases not matched to a gene: 0. Germline loops: CDR1 SGHDT, CDR2 YYEEEE. This CDR3 contains 13 residues. The CDR3 spells CASSLASGGEQYV. Here the CDR3 DNA reads TGTGCCAGCAGCTTGGCTAGCGGGGGCGAGCAGTACGTC.

This clone was observed a single time. The chain combines TRBV5-4 with TRBJ2-1, with D tentatively TRBD1 (5 bases). Germline CDR1 is SGHNT and CDR2 is YYREEE (reference sequence). The CDR3 has 14 residues. V lost 4 bases and J lost 9, with 17 bases in between. CDR3 sequence: CASSTKQGSGEQFF. In nucleotides, the CDR3 is TGTGCCAGCAGCACCAAGCAGGGCTCCGGTGAGCAGTTCTTC.

The chain recombines TRBV25-1 with TRBJ1-1, with D perhaps TRBD1 (5 bases). The CDR3 runs 13 residues. Trimming removed 3 bases from V and 6 bases from J, with 11 bases in between. In germline, CDR1 is MGHDK, CDR2 SYGVNS. This CDR3 is CASSEGGRAEAFF. CDR3 DNA: TGTGCCAGCAGTGAGGGCGGCAGGGCTGAAGCTTTCTTT. The full variable domain, rest sourced from reference TRBV25-1 and TRBJ1-1, is EADIYQTPRYLVIGTGKKITLECSQTMGHDKMYWYQQDPGMELHLIHYSYGVNSTEKGDLSSESTVSRIRTEHFPLTLESARPSHTSQYLCASSEGGRAEAFFGQGTRLTVV.